This T cell receptor beta chain derives from a study of blood T cell repertoires in COVID-19. On the study more broadly: The analysed material was cDNA or gDNA that came from T cells, B-cell-depleted T cells, or PBMCs.

This table comes from immunoSEQ multiplex PCR, and its TCRdb copy is limited to in-frame clones, with some not included. The sample lists tens of thousands of clones; roughly four fifths were seen once. Unmatched junction bases numbered 0, after V lost 2 bases and J lost 5 bases. Germline V gene data show CDR1 as SGHVS and CDR2 as FQNEAQ. The CDR3 has 13 residues. Material for sequencing was peripheral blood. This TCR was recovered from a man at least 80 years old with COVID-19, enrolled during active disease. The chain employs TRBV7-8 and TRBJ2-5; TRBD2 matches at 9 bases. DNA for the CDR3: TGTGCCAGCAGCTTAAGCGGGGGGGAGACCCAGTACTTC. It is translated as CASSLSGGETQYF.